Listed below are T cell receptor beta chains from one sample, sequenced in a study of OX40 agonist ivuxolimab in advanced cancers. Produced via immunoSEQ multiplex PCR; TCRdb's table is partial and in-frame only. Found here are some 70,000 clones, roughly 90% of them singletons; the top ten hold more than 0.75%. Sequenced material: CD4+ or CD8+ T cells sorted from blood, taken in a trial of the OX40 agonist ivuxolimab. These receptors all come from an adult with an advanced solid tumor such as melanoma, head and neck, liver or kidney cancer. CDR3s include the opening cysteine and the closing phenylalanine or tryptophan.

V gene: TRBV7-2
J gene: TRBJ2-7
CDR3 length: 14
CDR3 protein: CASSLKGSGWEQYF

V gene: TRBV28
J gene: TRBJ1-2
CDR3 length: 13
CDR3 protein: CASSRTGAYGYTF

V gene: TRBV6-5
J gene: TRBJ2-7
CDR3 length: 15
CDR3 protein: CASSYGRQANYEQYF

V gene: TRBV28
J gene: TRBJ2-7
CDR3 length: 12
CDR3 protein: CASSFPRAEQYF

V gene: TRBV5-1
J gene: TRBJ1-3
CDR3 length: 19
CDR3 protein: CASSLAILKQGANKNTIYF

V gene: TRBV7-9
J gene: TRBJ1-4
CDR3 length: 14
CDR3 protein: CASKRGDIYEKLFF

V gene: TRBV2
J gene: TRBJ2-1
CDR3 length: 15
CDR3 protein: CASTSGDRSYNEQFF

V gene: TRBV5-1
J gene: TRBJ2-3
CDR3 length: 14
CDR3 protein: CASSFGGSTDTQYF

V gene: TRBV7-9
J gene: TRBJ1-4
CDR3 length: 14
CDR3 protein: CASRDRGTNEKLFF

V gene: TRBV5-1
J gene: TRBJ2-2
CDR3 length: 14
CDR3 protein: CASSRSGDTGELFF

V gene: TRBV7-9
J gene: TRBJ2-5
CDR3 length: 16
CDR3 protein: CASSPTSGRAEETQYF

V gene: TRBV7-8
J gene: TRBJ2-1
CDR3 length: 19
CDR3 protein: CASILRGQGVPFSYNEQFF

V gene: TRBV6-5
J gene: TRBJ1-1
CDR3 length: 12
CDR3 protein: CASSHTNTEAFF

V gene: TRBV2
J gene: TRBJ2-7
CDR3 length: 11
CDR3 protein: CASMRSAEQYF

V gene: TRBV2
J gene: TRBJ2-1
CDR3 length: 13
CDR3 protein: CASSRVGLSEQFF

V gene: TRBV5-6
J gene: TRBJ2-7
CDR3 length: 16
CDR3 protein: CASSSRHGGGQSEQYF

V gene: TRBV28
J gene: TRBJ2-7
CDR3 length: 16
CDR3 protein: CASSSLAGGGTYEQYF

V gene: TRBV19
J gene: TRBJ2-1
CDR3 length: 16
CDR3 protein: CASSIRIAGAGNEQFF

V gene: TRBV5-1
J gene: TRBJ2-5
CDR3 length: 17
CDR3 protein: CASSLGLRLAGVETQYF

V gene: TRBV19
J gene: TRBJ2-1
CDR3 length: 14
CDR3 protein: CASSRRTGYNEQFF

V gene: TRBV10-3
J gene: TRBJ1-2
CDR3 length: 17
CDR3 protein: CAISEPRDRLTNYGYTF

V gene: TRBV11-2
J gene: TRBJ2-2
CDR3 length: 15
CDR3 protein: CASSSHRELTGELFF

V gene: TRBV4-2
J gene: TRBJ2-2
CDR3 length: 14
CDR3 protein: CASSPRRETGELFF

V gene: TRBV5-1
J gene: TRBJ2-1
CDR3 length: 14
CDR3 protein: CASSPTGSYNEQFF